This entry is about one TCR beta chain. This clone was counted once. The clone's antigen remains unknown. One base away there is no much larger clone; base qualities are not given. These data come from a study of blood T cell repertoires in COVID-19 (dated by TCRdb to about 2020). Regarding the research as a whole: Samples from collaborators originated in the United States, Italy and Spain and spanned both the acute and convalescent phases of COVID-19. The prospective study material was composed of cDNA or gDNA derived from T cells, B-cell-depleted T cells, or PBMCs. Deeply sampled blood TCRbeta repertoires from subjects exposed to, actively infected with, or recovered from COVID-19 were included in the dataset. The repertoires were released in a freely available public database meant as a resource for research on the immune response to SARS-CoV-2. Samples came from the ongoing ImmuneRACE study (first 160 participants) plus 1,254 subjects from 6 global collaborators. A de-identified subject ID, COVID-19 status, age in years and sex were almost always included in the sample metadata. Where HLA class I and class II types were available, the types were taken from metadata supplied by the sample provider, not from assay-based typing. The study at large found these results: The quantity of clinical and demographic metadata differed by source and by participant and was supplied without curation.

Whole blood was collected in K2EDTA tubes by collaborating institutions according to the institutions' own protocols. For TCRbeta analysis, collaborators shipped samples in one of three forms: frozen whole blood, isolated PBMCs, or DNA extracted from either of those sample types. CDR1 and CDR2 (SGHTA, FQGTGA) derive from the germline V gene. The germline V and J ends show losses of 1 base and 0 bases respectively, and no gene match explains 18 bases of the junction. CDR3 length: 22 amino acids, cysteine to phenylalanine. CDR3 DNA is the only sequence kept; it has 66 bases, read in frame from the first base. TCRbeta CDR3 regions were amplified from genomic DNA by means of the immunoSEQ Assay, a bias-controlled multiplex PCR. In the authors' own workflow: Within the assay, amplification of reference gene primers was used to estimate how many nucleated cells each sample contained. Sequence reads were collapsed and filtered to measure the absolute abundance of every unique TCRbeta CDR3 rearrangement. For each sample, productive Simpson clonality was calculated as the square root of Simpson's diversity index over productive rearrangements. As stored in TCRdb, this immuneACCESS dataset retains in-frame rearrangements with V and J assigned. A fraction of the clones does not appear; measured against another copy, unresolved V genes explain less than half of the discrepancy, and the remainder lacks a known reason. From that table come the V and J calls and clone size; the DNA was used to work out D and trimming. The sample contains 90,000 to 110,000 clones, 70% to 85% of them found a single time. The ten largest clones represent 7% to 9.5% of the sample.

This sequence originates from a woman over 75 with active or convalescent COVID-19. The sample comprised peripheral blood. This sequence uses TRBV7-3 and TRBJ2-6, with 7 central nucleotides matching TRBD1. The encoded CDR3 is CASSLIPLTGSLHISGANVLTF. In nucleotide form, the sequence is TGTGCCAGCAGCTTAATTCCCCTGACAGGGAGCCTCCATATCTCTGGGGCCAACGTCCTGACTTTC.